Described below is a single TCR beta chain sequence and its context. The antigen is not known. As for time point: week 5, during vaccination. Doses consisted of 300 ug of mutant IDH1 20-mer peptide each, paired with topical imiquimod. The donors had new WHO grade 3 or 4 astrocytomas; these were IDH1-mutant and ATRX-lost. The CDR3 sequence is 17 residues long. CDR1 is SEHNR, CDR2 FQNEAQ, per germline (reference sequence). The V and J ends lost 5 bases and 5 bases respectively, with 24 bases between them. This sample was taken from a study of a mutant IDH1 vaccine in newly diagnosed glioma. The wider study: Scheduled for weeks 1, 3, 5, 7, 11, 15, 19 and 23, eight vaccinations were given to patients. Patients received vaccination from 4-6 weeks after radiotherapy alone, or with temozolomide cycles. Patients were pretreated with radiotherapy, temozolomide, or both, mostly both.

Sequenced by immunoSEQ multiplex PCR; TCRdb stores in-frame clones only, minus some. The sample consists of about 37,000 clones, roughly four fifths of them appearing once. This clonotype was sampled from a man aged 25-40 years with glioma. The sample was PBMCs, taken from a glioma patient whose treatment included an IDH1 peptide vaccine. The rearrangement uses TRBV7-9 and TRBJ1-2; TRBD1 is a possible D gene (6 bases). The chain's CDR3 is CASSPLGAGGGHYGYTF. As DNA, the CDR3 is TGTGCCAGCAGCCCCCTTGGGGCAGGCGGGGGCCATTATGGCTACACCTTC.